A single sample is the source of the 21 T cell receptor beta chains below, sequenced in a study of T cells after yellow fever vaccination. TCRdb ran MiXCR on the 5' RACE reads and lists one entry per CDR3 protein. The sample holds 500,000 to 650,000 distinct CDR3 sequences, about 12% seen once. Sequencing was performed on PBMCs, taken on the day of the yellow fever booster vaccination. Receptors originate from a man aged 25 to 45 who received the YFV17D yellow fever vaccine.

This clonotype has only a few counts. The chain links TRBV7-2 to TRBJ1-5; D gene unclear. Looked up from germline, CDR1 is SGHTA and CDR2 is FQGNSA. Trimming stripped 1 base from V and 9 bases from J, with 7 bases between. The CDR3 extends over 12 amino acids. The CDR3: CASSLVSGPQHF. For the CDR3, the DNA is TGTGCCAGCAGCTTAGTTTCAGGGCCCCAGCATTTT. Drawing the rest from reference TRBV7-2 and TRBJ1-5, the complete variable domain is GAGVSQSPSNKVTEKGKDVELRCDPISGHTALYWYRQSLGQGLEFLIYFQGNSAPDKSGLPSDRFSAERTGGSVSTLTIQRTQQEDSAVYLCASSLVSGPQHFGDGTRLSIL.

The rearrangement joins TRBV30 to TRBJ2-7; 7 bases map to TRBD2. Unmatched junction bases numbered 4, after V lost 5 bases and J lost 3 bases. The CDR3 runs 12 residues. CDR1 GTSNPN and CDR2 SVGIG come from the germline V gene (reference sequence). Here the CDR3 DNA reads TGTGCCTGGGGGACTACCTACTACGAGCAGTACTTC. Translated: CAWGTTYYEQYF.

The chain links TRBV7-8 to TRBJ2-5, with D perhaps matching TRBD2 (5 bases). V was shortened by 1 base and J by 7 bases, with 16 bases between the two germline ends. Germline loops: CDR1 SGHVS, CDR2 FQNEAQ. CDR3 length: 15 amino acids. The CDR3 DNA sequence: TGTGCCAGCAGCTTAGTGGGCTCACTAGGAGGGACCCAGTACTTC. It translates to CASSLVGSLGGTQYF.

This clonotype was seen a few times. V is TRBV20-1 and J is TRBJ1-1, with D possibly being TRBD1 (5 bases). The V gene lost 1 base and the J gene lost 7 bases, with 10 bases spanning the gap. CDR3 size: 12 residues. Germline V CDR1 and CDR2: DFQATT, SNEGSKA (reference sequence). CDR3 coding DNA: TGCAGTGCTAGAGTTGGGACGGATGAAGCTTTCTTT. Encoded protein: CSARVGTDEAFF.

The J gene is TRBJ1-2, the V gene TRBV7-3; 11 nucleotides agree with TRBD1. CDR3 length: 11 residues. Trimming at V came to 8 bases and at J to 9 bases, leaving 2 bases not matched to a gene. CDR1 and CDR2 from the germline V gene are SGHTA and FQGTGA. The CDR3 DNA reads TGTGCCAGCGGGACAGGGGGAAGCTACACCTTC. It encodes CASGTGGSYTF. Full variable domain (missing parts from reference TRBV7-3 and TRBJ1-2): GAGVSQTPSNKVTEKGKYVELRCDPISGHTALYWYRQSLGQGPEFLIYFQGTGAADDSGLPNDRFFAVRPEGSVSTLKIQRTERGDSAVYLCASGTGGSYTFGSGTRLTVV.

In this sample, this clonotype turned up many times. The chain couples TRBV7-2 to TRBJ2-5, with D maybe TRBD1 (5 bases). The CDR3 totals 14 residues. V was trimmed by 8 bases and J by 6 bases, leaving 19 bases between them. Germline loops: CDR1 SGHTA, CDR2 FQGNSA. In nucleotides, the CDR3 is TGTGCCAGCCGCCCATTAAGGGGCGGAAAGACCCAGTACTTC. This translates into CASRPLRGGKTQYF.

This clonotype was counted only a few times. The chain links TRBV18 to TRBJ2-5; D might be TRBD2 (6 bases). Deletions cut 0 bases from V and 0 bases from J, with 14 bases between. CDR3 length equals 17 residues. Germline CDR1 KGHSH, CDR2 LQKENI. This chain's CDR3 is CASSPPRGRDYQETQYF. The CDR3 DNA follows: TGTGCCAGCTCACCACCGAGGGGTCGGGACTACCAAGAGACCCAGTACTTC.

The V call is TRBV28, the J call TRBJ2-3, with 15 nucleotides matching TRBD2. The CDR3 totals 16 residues. Trimming took 2 bases from V and 5 from J; bases not matched to a gene: 2. Germline V lookup: CDR1 MDHEN, CDR2 SYDVKM. For the CDR3, the DNA is TGTGCCAGCAGTTTAGGGGGACTAGCGGGAGGAGATACGCAGTATTTT. Translation: CASSLGGLAGGDTQYF.

This clonotype was seen a handful of times. The rearrangement joins TRBV18 to TRBJ2-1; the D call may be TRBD1 or TRBD2 (5 bases each). CDR3 length: 16 residues. Germline lookup yields CDR1 KGHSH and CDR2 LQKENI. V lost 3 bases, J lost 0 bases, and 12 bases lay in between. CDR3 nucleotide sequence: TGTGCCAGCTCACCGTTCGGGACCAGCTCCTACAATGAGCAGTTCTTC. Residues: CASSPFGTSSYNEQFF.

The V gene is TRBV29-1, the J gene TRBJ2-1, with TRBD1 matching 8 bases. Germline V gene data show CDR1 as SQVTM and CDR2 as ANQGSEA. The V gene end was trimmed by 2 bases and the J gene end by 6 bases; junction bases not matched to a gene: 3. The CDR3 length is 13 residues. CDR3 in amino acids: CSVEKDRVNEQFF. The CDR3 nucleotides read TGCAGCGTTGAAAAGGACAGGGTCAATGAGCAGTTCTTC.

The table lists this clonotype with a count of one. The rearrangement joins TRBV10-3 to TRBJ2-2, with D perhaps matching TRBD1 (6 bases). V gave up 10 bases and J gave up 0 bases, with 12 bases separating them. Germline V gene data show CDR1 as ENHRY and CDR2 as SYGVKD. The CDR3 is 14 residues long. CDR3 loop: CATSGASNTGELFF. CDR3 bases: TGTGCCACCTCAGGGGCCTCGAACACCGGGGAGCTGTTTTTT.

The sample holds a few counts of this clonotype. The chain has TRBV6-5 and TRBJ2-1; D is ambiguous. Trimming shortened V by 3 bases and J by 8 bases, and 26 bases separated the two germline ends. This CDR3 has 18 residues. Germline V gene sequence: CDR1 MNHEY, CDR2 SVGAGI. CDR3 DNA: TGTGCCAGCAGTTATAAGAAGGGTAGTCCAGTCTCTAGGCATGAGCAGTTCTTC. Amino acid sequence: CASSYKKGSPVSRHEQFF.

This clonotype showed up just a few times. The V call is TRBV27, the J call TRBJ2-4; D is unclear. Per germline, CDR1 MNHEY and CDR2 SMNVEV (reference sequence). The CDR3 has 13 residues. V dropped 4 bases and J dropped 0 bases, with 4 bases sitting between them. The CDR3 DNA follows: TGTGCCAGCAGTTACCGAGCCAAAAACATTCAGTACTTC. This translates into CASSYRAKNIQYF.

The rearrangement uses TRBV20-1 and TRBJ2-2; 8 nucleotides agree with TRBD2. Germline lookup yields CDR1 DFQATT and CDR2 SNEGSKA (reference sequence). With 3 bases clipped from V and 5 bases from J, the junction kept 5 bases outside the gene matches. The CDR3 has 14 amino acids. The DNA of the CDR3 is TGCAGTGCTAGTCCGGGAGGGTCAACCGGGGAGCTGTTTTTT. It yields the protein CSASPGGSTGELFF.

This chain uses TRBV3-1 with TRBJ2-7; 7 bases line up with TRBD2. The germline V gene has CDR1 LGHDT and CDR2 YNNKEL (reference sequence). This CDR3 is 15 amino acids long. The J segment lost 3 bases and the V segment lost 4 bases, leaving 9 bases of the junction unmatched. For the CDR3, the DNA is TGTGCCAGCAGCCCGGGGACTATCGAGGTCTACGAGCAGTACTTC. It is translated as CASSPGTIEVYEQYF.

This rearrangement joins TRBV5-4 to TRBJ1-3; D possibly corresponds to TRBD1 (5 bases). There are 12 residues in the CDR3. The germline V gene encodes CDR1 SGHNT and CDR2 YYREEE (reference sequence). Between the trimmed V and J ends, which lost 10 bases and 0 bases, there was a span of 8 bases. This CDR3 is CAGGTSGNTIYF. The CDR3 region has the DNA TGTGCCGGCGGGACCTCTGGAAACACCATATATTTT.

This clonotype was picked up a small number of times. The gene calls are TRBV5-1 and TRBJ2-7; 9 bases match TRBD1. The CDR3 sequence is 15 residues long. Germline CDR1 SGHRS, CDR2 YFSETQ. V dropped 1 base and J dropped 3; count of bases not matched to a gene: 5. DNA of the CDR3: TGCGCCAGCAGCTTGCTCGGGACAGGGAGCTACGAGCAGTACTTC. This encodes CASSLLGTGSYEQYF.

The rearrangement uses TRBV27 and TRBJ2-1; TRBD1 matches at 10 bases. This CDR3 contains 15 residues. The J segment lost 6 bases and the V segment lost 4 bases, leaving 6 bases of the junction unmatched. Germline V gene sequence: CDR1 MNHEY, CDR2 SMNVEV (reference sequence). The CDR3 region has the DNA TGTGCCAGCAGTTCTGGACAGGGGGAGTCCAATGAGCAGTTCTTC. Residues: CASSSGQGESNEQFF.

The sample holds a few counts of this clonotype. V usage is TRBV6-1 and J usage is TRBJ1-2; D not resolved. The CDR3 extends over 15 amino acids. Deletions cut 6 bases from V and 4 bases from J, with 18 bases between. Germline CDR1 MNHNS, CDR2 SASEGT. The CDR3: CASSDKGMVGYGYTF. In nucleotides, the CDR3 is TGTGCCAGCAGCGACAAAGGGATGGTAGGCTATGGCTACACCTTC.

This clonotype was seen only a few times. CDR3 sequence (DNA): TGTGCCAGCAGCCAAGATACAGGGTTGGGGGCCAACGTCCTGACTTTC. This gives the protein CASSQDTGLGANVLTF. The chain joins TRBV3-1 to TRBJ2-6; maybe TRBD1 (6 bases). Trimming stripped 0 bases from V and 4 bases from J, with 10 bases between. Germline values: CDR1 LGHDT, CDR2 YNNKEL (reference sequence). CDR3 size: 16 residues.

The chain is built from TRBV5-1 and TRBJ2-7; 7 bases are shared with TRBD2. Germline trimming cut 2 bases from V and 5 bases from J; bases unmatched to any gene: 10. The germline V gene has CDR1 SGHRS and CDR2 YFSETQ. There are 15 residues in the CDR3. The CDR3 DNA is TGCGCCAGCAGCTTAAACAGCGGGAAGGTCCACGAGCAGTACTTC. It yields the protein CASSLNSGKVHEQYF.